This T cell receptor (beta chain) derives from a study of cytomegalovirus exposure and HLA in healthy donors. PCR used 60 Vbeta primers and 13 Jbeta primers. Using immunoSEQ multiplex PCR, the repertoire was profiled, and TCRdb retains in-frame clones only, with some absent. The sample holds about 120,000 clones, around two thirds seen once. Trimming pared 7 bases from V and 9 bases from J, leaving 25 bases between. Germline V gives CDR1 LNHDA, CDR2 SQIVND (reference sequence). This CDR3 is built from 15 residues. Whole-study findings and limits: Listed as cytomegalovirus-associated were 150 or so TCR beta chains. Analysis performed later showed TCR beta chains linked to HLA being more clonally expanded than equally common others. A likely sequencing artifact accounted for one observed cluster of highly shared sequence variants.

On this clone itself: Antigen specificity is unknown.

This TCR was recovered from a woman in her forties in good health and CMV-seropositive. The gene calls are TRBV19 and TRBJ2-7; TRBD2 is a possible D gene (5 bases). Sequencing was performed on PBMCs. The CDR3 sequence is CASTKNPGSPVGQYF. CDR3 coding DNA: TGTGCCAGTACCAAAAATCCGGGATCTCCGGTCGGGCAGTACTTC.